This T cell receptor (beta chain) was identified during a study of human T cells and chemical hapten exposure. Study-wide results and caveats: Among TCRs, those above 1 in 1000 frequency were unaffected by DPC sensitization. Because all patients had alopecia, their immune responses might differ from healthy ones.

The CDR3 contains 13 residues. Germline assignment: CDR1 SQVTM and CDR2 ANQGSEA. Trimming removed 3 bases from V and 7 bases from J, with 12 bases in between. Time point indicated: patch test 1, 2 weeks after DPC sensitization. As to treatment: therapeutic diphenylcyclopropenone sensitization with weekly scalp DPC. Study processing details: TCRs per sample had a median of roughly 96,000 and ranged from about 23,224 to 700,000. One entry per CDR3 protein results from TCRdb running MiXCR on the RACE reads. The authors' filters were not applied to this entry. This repertoire shows about 70,000 distinct CDR3 sequences, around 9.5% found once; its top ten account for 2.5% to 4%. This clonotype was observed many times. Its target is unknown.

The clonotype was recovered from a woman aged 40 to 49 with alopecia areata. Some clones in this sample may be carry-over from other donors' samples. The chain joins TRBV29-1 to TRBJ2-2; weak D call: TRBD2 (6 bases). Sequenced here: whole blood, sampled in connection with sensitization to the hapten diphenylcyclopropenone (DPC). For the CDR3, the DNA is TGCAGCGTTGAGACTCCGGGGGTCGGGGAGCTGTTTTTT. Translated: CSVETPGVGELFF.